Below, 4 T cell receptor beta chains from the same sample are listed, as sequenced in a study of blood T cell repertoires in COVID-19. Only in-frame clones appear in the TCRdb table, and some are missing; sequencing was by immunoSEQ multiplex PCR. The sample shows a few hundred thousand clones, roughly four fifths of them seen only once. Sequencing was carried out using PBMCs or T cells enriched from blood (not recorded which). The receptors come from a middle-aged man who had recovered from COVID-19.

This chain links TRBV2 with TRBJ1-1; TRBD1 is a possible D gene (6 bases). Trimming shortened V by 10 bases and J by 0 bases, and 15 bases separated the two germline ends. From germline, CDR1 is SNHLY and CDR2 FYNNEI. The CDR3 has 14 residues. CDR3: CATGGRDMNTEAFF. The CDR3 coding sequence is TGTGCCACGGGAGGTAGGGACATGAACACTGAAGCTTTCTTT.

In regard to this clone: Other DNA sequences in the same sample also yield this CDR3. The CDR3 DNA is TGCGCCAGCAGCTTGGGGGACAGGGTAAACGAGCAGTACTTC. It is translated as CASSLGDRVNEQYF. J is TRBJ2-7 and V is TRBV5-1, with 9 bases lining up with TRBD1. The V gene's germline CDR1 is SGHRS and CDR2 YFSETQ. J lost 5 bases, V lost 0 bases, and 3 bases had no gene match. The CDR3 is 14 amino acids.

Only a few counts were recorded for this clone. The V call is TRBV2, the J call TRBJ2-3; 7 bases fit TRBD2. CDR3 length equals 12 residues. V lost 5 bases and J lost 4; bases outside the gene matches: 0. The germline gives CDR1 SNHLY, CDR2 FYNNEI. The CDR3 loop is CASSRGADTQYF. The CDR3 DNA reads as TGTGCCAGCAGTCGGGGGGCAGATACGCAGTATTTT.

V gene TRBV7-2 combines with J gene TRBJ2-2; D remains unclear. Trimming pared 5 bases from V and 7 bases from J, leaving 8 bases between. CDR3 size: 12 residues. Germline-derived CDR1 and CDR2 are SGHTA and FQGNSA. The CDR3 loop reads CASSPSFGELFF. CDR3 sequence (DNA): TGTGCCAGCAGCCCCTCCTTCGGGGAGCTGTTTTTT.